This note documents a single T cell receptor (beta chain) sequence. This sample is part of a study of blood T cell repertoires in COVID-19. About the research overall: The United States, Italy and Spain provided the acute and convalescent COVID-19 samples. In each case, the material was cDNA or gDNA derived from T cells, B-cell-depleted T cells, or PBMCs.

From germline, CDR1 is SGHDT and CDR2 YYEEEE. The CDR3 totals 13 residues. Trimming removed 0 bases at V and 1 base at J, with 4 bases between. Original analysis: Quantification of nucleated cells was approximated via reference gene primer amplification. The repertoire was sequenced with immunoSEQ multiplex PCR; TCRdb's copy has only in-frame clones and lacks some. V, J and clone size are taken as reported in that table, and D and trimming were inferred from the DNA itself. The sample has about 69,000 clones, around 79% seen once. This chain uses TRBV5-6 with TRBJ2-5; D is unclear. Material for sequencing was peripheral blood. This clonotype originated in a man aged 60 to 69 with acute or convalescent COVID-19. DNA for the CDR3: TGTGCCAGCAGCTTGGCCAGCCAAGAGACCCAGTACTTC. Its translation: CASSLASQETQYF.